A single sample gave rise to the 8 T cell receptor beta chains below, sequenced in a study of radiation and T cells in renal cell carcinoma. The method was immunoSEQ multiplex PCR; TCRdb's version includes in-frame clones alone and lacks a portion of them. This table has fewer than 80,000 clones, over 80% appearing once. The time point: blood 4 weeks post-SBRT, at nephrectomy. As for treatment: 15 Gy SBRT to primary tumor, nephrectomy 4 weeks later. The sample was blood, taken from a patient whose treatment included radiotherapy and nephrectomy. These receptors all stem from a woman aged 60-70 years with renal cell carcinoma.

The genes are TRBV5-1 and TRBJ2-3; D gene uncertain. In germline, CDR1 is SGHRS, CDR2 YFSETQ. V was shortened by 0 bases and J by 4 bases, with 9 bases between the two germline ends. The CDR3 is 14 amino acids. CDR3 protein: CASSLATVADTQYF. The CDR3 DNA reads TGCGCCAGCAGCTTGGCCACAGTCGCAGATACGCAGTATTTT.

The chain is built from TRBV14 and TRBJ2-1; TRBD2 matches at 7 bases. Trimming took 0 bases from V and 7 from J; bases not matched to a gene: 6. Germline CDR1 and CDR2: SGHDN and FVKESK. This CDR3 contains 15 residues. The CDR3 loop is CASSQEVRERNEQFF. Here the CDR3 DNA reads TGTGCCAGCAGCCAAGAAGTGCGGGAGAGAAATGAGCAGTTCTTC. The full variable domain, completed using reference TRBV14 and TRBJ2-1, is EAGVTQFPSHSVIEKGQTVTLRCDPISGHDNLYWYRRVMGKEIKFLLHFVKESKQDESGMPNNRFLAERTGGTYSTLKVQPAELEDSGVYFCASSQEVRERNEQFFGPGTRLTVL.

The J gene is TRBJ1-4, the V gene TRBV7-9; D ambiguous. The germline V gene has CDR1 SEHNR and CDR2 FQNEAQ (reference sequence). V was cut by 1 base and J by 8 bases, with 14 bases left in between. CDR3 size: 15 residues. CDR3 in amino acids: CASSLESIAREKLFF. The CDR3 nucleotides read TGTGCCAGCAGCTTAGAAAGTATCGCACGGGAAAAACTGTTTTTT. Looking up the rest from reference TRBV7-9 and TRBJ1-4 gives the full variable domain: DTGVSQNPRHKITKRGQNVTFRCDPISEHNRLYWYRQTLGQGPEFLTYFQNEAQLEKSRLLSDRFSAERPKGSFSTLEIQRTEQGDSAMYLCASSLESIAREKLFFGSGTQLSVL.

This clone showed up just once. The chain is built from TRBV7-2 and TRBJ2-5; 8 bases agree with TRBD2. From germline, CDR1 is SGHTA and CDR2 FQGNSA. This CDR3 is 14 amino acids long. V lost 5 bases and J lost 5; bases outside the gene matches: 7. The CDR3 is CASSPGGRLETQYF. The CDR3 DNA reads TGTGCCAGCAGCCCGGGGGGGAGACTCGAGACCCAGTACTTC.

This clone appeared once. The V gene is TRBV4-3, the J gene TRBJ2-7; 7 nucleotides align to TRBD2. Trimming cost V 4 bases and J 4 bases; bases outside gene matches: 10. The CDR3 runs to 15 residues. CDR1 is LGHNA, CDR2 YSLEER, per germline. The CDR3 bases are TGCGCCAGCAGCCCAGGATCCGGGAGGCAATACGAGCAGTACTTC. This translates into CASSPGSGRQYEQYF.

The genes are TRBV28 and TRBJ1-5; TRBD1 is a possible D gene (5 bases). The CDR3 runs 15 residues. CDR1 and CDR2 from the germline V gene are MDHEN and SYDVKM. The ends were cut back, 8 bases at V and 3 bases at J, with 17 bases in the middle. DNA for the CDR3: TGTGCCAGCCCCCCTGGGCTGGGGCCCAATCAGCCCCAGCATTTT. Encoded protein: CASPPGLGPNQPQHF.

This clone was detected only once. The chain joins TRBV6-5 to TRBJ2-1, with D hard to call. Per the germline V gene, CDR1 is MNHEY and CDR2 is SVGAGI. V dropped 5 bases and J dropped 0 bases, with 5 bases sitting between them. The CDR3 loop spans 13 amino acids. CDR3 nucleotides: TGTGCCAGCAGTCCGAGCTCCTACAATGAGCAGTTCTTC. It encodes CASSPSSYNEQFF.

The chain joins TRBV2 to TRBJ1-1; D remains ambiguous. Trimming removed 4 bases from V and 5 bases from J, with 11 bases in between. Germline V gene sequence: CDR1 SNHLY, CDR2 FYNNEI. The CDR3 runs 13 residues. The CDR3 DNA sequence: TGTGCCAGCAGTGGGTTAGGGAAGACTGAAGCTTTCTTT. Translating it yields CASSGLGKTEAFF.